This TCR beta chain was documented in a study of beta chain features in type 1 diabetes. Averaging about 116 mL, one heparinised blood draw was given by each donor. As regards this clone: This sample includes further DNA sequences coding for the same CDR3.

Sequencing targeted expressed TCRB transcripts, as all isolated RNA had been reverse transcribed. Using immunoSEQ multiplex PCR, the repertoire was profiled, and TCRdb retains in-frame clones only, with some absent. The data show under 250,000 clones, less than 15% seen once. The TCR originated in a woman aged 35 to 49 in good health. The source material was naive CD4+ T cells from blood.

The CDR3 coding sequence is TGTGCCAGTAGTCTAGCGGGGAGTACAGATACGCAGTATTTT. Protein product: CASSLAGSTDTQYF. The V gene is TRBV19, the J gene TRBJ2-3, with TRBD2 identical over 9 bases. The CDR3 consists of 14 residues. The junction had 3 bases not matched to a gene; V was cut back by 5 bases and J by 3 bases. CDR1 is LNHDA, CDR2 SQIVND, per germline (reference sequence).